The 23 T cell receptor beta chains in this list originate from one sample, sequenced in a study of molecular identifiers for immune sequencing clone quantification (dated by TCRdb to the late 2010s). Libraries were constructed by PCR. These reads were obtained on an Illumina HiSeq 4000. TCRdb reworked the public reads: Q25 trimming with fastp, MiXCR clone assembly, productive beta chains retained. Records with the same CDR3 protein are collapsed into one entry carrying the most frequent genes and DNA. The sample table contains under 650,000 distinct CDR3 sequences; only one count was recorded for around 20% of them. The top ten clones comprise around 0.9% of the sample. Sequencing was carried out using naive CD8+ T cells from blood, with Jurkat cell RNA spiked in. The sample's cell subset or site label, in plain terms: FACS-sorted CD8+CD4-CCR7+CD45RA+ naive T cells. The receptors here all came from a human donor in good health. Some libraries in this study had Jurkat cell RNA spiked in.

This clonotype was counted between two and nine times. The V and J genes are TRBV9 and TRBJ2-1; D is ambiguous. The ends were cut back, 3 bases at V and 10 bases at J, with 14 bases in the middle. Germline V CDR1 and CDR2: SGDLS, YYNGEE. This CDR3 contains 13 residues. The CDR3 nucleotides read TGTGCCAGCAGCGCCTGGGCAGGCGAAGAGCAGTTCTTC. Protein sequence: CASSAWAGEEQFF. Full variable domain (remainder filled in from reference TRBV9 and TRBJ2-1): DSGVTQTPKHLITATGQRVTLRCSPRSGDLSVYWYQQSLDQGLQFLIQYYNGEERAKGNILERFSAQQFPDLHSELNLSSLELGDSALYFCASSAWAGEEQFFGPGTRLTVL.

Points on this clonotype: A much larger clone is a single base away; this may be a read error. The rearrangement uses TRBV6-2 or TRBV6-3 and TRBJ1-6, with a possible D match to TRBD1 (5 bases). V shed 6 bases and J shed 9 bases, with 18 bases lying between them. Germline V lookup: CDR1 MNHEY, CDR2 SVGEGT. The CDR3 is 15 amino acids. For the CDR3, the DNA is TGTGCCAGCAGGGACAAGGCATCGTTGTGTTCACCCCTCCACTTT. It translates to CASRDKASLCSPLHF.

This clonotype showed up just a few times. This chain uses TRBV5-1 with TRBJ2-1, with a weak D call TRBD2 (7 bases). The germline CDR1 and CDR2 sequences are SGHRS and YFSETQ. The length of the CDR3 is 18 residues. V lost 0 bases, J lost 7 bases, and 23 bases lay in between. CDR3 amino acids: CASSLGGLAALPGNEQFF. The CDR3 bases are TGCGCCAGCAGCTTGGGGGGGCTAGCGGCCCTACCAGGGAATGAGCAGTTCTTC. The full variable domain, with the rest looked up from reference TRBV5-1 and TRBJ2-1, is KAGVTQTPRYLIKTRGQQVTLSCSPISGHRSVSWYQQTPGQGLQFLFEYFSETQRNKGNFPGRFSGRQFSNSRSEMNVSTLELGDSALYLCASSLGGLAALPGNEQFFGPGTRLTVL.

The chain employs TRBV27 and TRBJ2-7; 10 bases map to TRBD1. Germline assignment: CDR1 MNHEY and CDR2 SMNVEV (reference sequence). CDR3 length: 13 amino acids. V shed 6 bases and J 5 bases; nucleotides not matched to a gene: 4. CDR3 in amino acids: CASRRTGGDEQYF. CDR3 bases: TGTGCCAGCAGGAGGACAGGGGGTGACGAGCAGTACTTC.

This clonotype was observed at least ten times. The chain joins TRBV6-6 to TRBJ2-5, with 8 bases lining up with TRBD2. CDR1 MNHNY and CDR2 SVGAGI come from the germline V gene (reference sequence). The V and J ends lost 3 bases and 1 base, in that order; junction bases with no gene match: 10. This CDR3 is 17 amino acids long. For the CDR3, the DNA is TGTGCCAGCAGTTATACGGGTTTAGCGGGAAGCCAAGAGACCCAGTACTTC. Protein product: CASSYTGLAGSQETQYF.

In regard to this clonotype: A much bigger clone sits one base away, suggesting this may be a read error. The chain joins TRBV9 to TRBJ1-3, with no clear D. Germline V lookup: CDR1 SGDLS, CDR2 YYNGEE. This CDR3 has 13 residues. The CDR3 region has the DNA TGTGCCAGCAGCCCAATCTCTGGAAACACCATGTATTTT. It yields the protein CASSPISGNTMYF.

This clonotype was counted at least ten times. The J gene is TRBJ1-1, the V gene TRBV7-9; 9 bases are a match to TRBD1. The V gene end was trimmed by 5 bases and the J gene end by 3 bases; junction bases not matched to a gene: 7. This CDR3 is built from 15 residues. Germline CDR1 and CDR2: SEHNR and FQNEAQ (reference sequence). CDR3 protein: CASSRHGTGYTEAFF. CDR3 nucleotide sequence: TGTGCCAGCAGCCGCCATGGGACAGGGTACACTGAAGCTTTCTTT. Full variable domain (outside the CDR3, taken from reference TRBV7-9 and TRBJ1-1): DTGVSQNPRHKITKRGQNVTFRCDPISEHNRLYWYRQTLGQGPEFLTYFQNEAQLEKSRLLSDRFSAERPKGSFSTLEIQRTEQGDSAMYLCASSRHGTGYTEAFFGQGTRLTVV.

There are a few counts of this clonotype. The V and J genes are TRBV7-8 and TRBJ1-1, with D possibly matching TRBD1 (5 bases). CDR3 length: 15 amino acids. Germline CDR1 and CDR2: SGHVS and FQNEAQ. Deletions cut 2 bases from V and 4 bases from J, with 14 bases between. CDR3 nucleotide sequence: TGTGCCAGCAGCTTATCGAGGGGCGCATTCACTGAAGCTTTCTTT. This encodes CASSLSRGAFTEAFF.

This clonotype was seen repeatedly, ten times or more. The chain recombines TRBV27 with TRBJ1-5; no firm D call. Germline CDR1 MNHEY, CDR2 SMNVEV (reference sequence). CDR3 length equals 13 residues. The V end was cut by 0 bases, the J end by 7 bases, with 7 bases between. CDR3 in DNA: TGTGCCAGCAGTTTATCATCTTGGCAGCCCCAGCATTTT. Protein: CASSLSSWQPQHF.

At least ten counts were recorded for this clonotype. The chain carries TRBV5-1 and TRBJ2-7; tentatively, D is TRBD1 (5 bases). The V gene's germline CDR1 is SGHRS and CDR2 YFSETQ. This CDR3 has 14 amino acids. Trimming pared 4 bases from V and 2 bases from J, leaving 13 bases between. The CDR3 region is CASSPLQDPYEQYF. The CDR3 bases are TGCGCCAGCAGCCCCTTACAGGACCCCTACGAGCAGTACTTC. The whole variable domain, remainder taken from reference TRBV5-1 and TRBJ2-7, is KAGVTQTPRYLIKTRGQQVTLSCSPISGHRSVSWYQQTPGQGLQFLFEYFSETQRNKGNFPGRFSGRQFSNSRSEMNVSTLELGDSALYLCASSPLQDPYEQYFGPGTRLTVT.

Note on this clonotype: Given a much more abundant clone one base away, this may be a read error. The gene calls are TRBV18 and TRBJ2-5; 13 positions match TRBD2. The CDR3 sequence is 16 residues long. From germline, CDR1 is KGHSH and CDR2 LQKENI. CDR3 amino acids: CAGSSTSGRYQETQYF. The CDR3 DNA follows: TGTGCCGGCTCATCGACTAGCGGGAGGTACCAAGAGACCCAGTACTTC.

The genes are TRBV10-2 and TRBJ1-5, with 8 bases identical to TRBD1. Germline trimming cut 10 bases from V and 7 bases from J; bases unmatched to any gene: 12. Germline CDR1 and CDR2: WSHSY and SAAADI. The CDR3 sequence is 14 residues long. CDR3 bases: TGCGCCACCATGGTGGCAGGGGGCGGGCAGCCCCAGCATTTT. This codes for CATMVAGGGQPQHF.

The rearrangement links TRBV28 to TRBJ2-1; the D gene is possibly TRBD2 (5 bases). Trimming stripped 9 bases from V and 6 bases from J, with 9 bases between. Germline V gene sequence: CDR1 MDHEN, CDR2 SYDVKM. The CDR3 is 11 residues long. CDR3 amino acids: CASLEGNEQFF. The DNA for the CDR3 is TGTGCCAGTCTTGAGGGCAATGAGCAGTTCTTC.

The chain is built from TRBV9 and TRBJ1-1; TRBD1 agrees at 7 bases. There are 14 residues in the CDR3. CDR1 and CDR2 from the germline V gene are SGDLS and YYNGEE. V lost 4 bases, J lost 5 bases, and 8 bases stayed unmatched. Here the CDR3 reads CASSPPPGGTEAFF. The CDR3 DNA reads TGTGCCAGCAGCCCACCCCCAGGGGGAACTGAAGCTTTCTTT.

The rearrangement joins TRBV5-1 to TRBJ2-7, with a tentative D call TRBD1 (6 bases). This CDR3 contains 14 residues. Trimming stripped 3 bases from V and 6 bases from J, with 16 bases between. Germline CDR1 reads SGHRS; CDR2 reads YFSETQ. The CDR3, as DNA: TGCGCCAGCAGCTCCTGGACAGTGGTCTGCGAGCAGTACTTC. Its protein is CASSSWTVVCEQYF.

This clonotype was detected ten times or more. The rearrangement uses TRBV28 and TRBJ1-1, with 7 bases lining up with TRBD1. Germline CDR1 and CDR2: MDHEN and SYDVKM. The CDR3 runs to 12 residues. With V trimmed by 2 bases and J by 10 bases, 4 bases remained unmatched. The CDR3: CASSLKGAGAFF. Written as DNA, the CDR3 is TGTGCCAGCAGTTTAAAGGGGGCCGGAGCTTTCTTT.

A few counts support this clonotype. The chain uses TRBV14 and TRBJ2-1; possible D gene TRBD2, 6 bases. Trimming shortened V by 1 base and J by 6 bases, and 13 bases separated the two germline ends. CDR3 size: 15 residues. CDR1 SGHDN and CDR2 FVKESK come from the germline V gene. The CDR3 DNA reads TGTGCCAGCAGCCAAGTCGCGGGGCTACCCAATGAGCAGTTCTTC. This translates into CASSQVAGLPNEQFF.

At least ten counts were recorded for this clonotype. The genes are TRBV4-1 and TRBJ1-4; D is uncertain. The CDR3 is made up of 14 amino acids. CDR1 and CDR2 from the germline V gene are MGHRA and YSYEKL. V was trimmed by 5 bases and J by 4 bases, leaving 11 bases between them. CDR3 residues: CASSETLNNEKLFF. CDR3 coding DNA: TGCGCCAGCAGCGAGACCCTAAATAATGAAAAACTGTTTTTT.

V is TRBV28 and J is TRBJ1-5; tentatively, D is TRBD1 (6 bases). The CDR3 covers 16 residues. V lost 3 bases and J 0 bases, leaving 12 bases between the germline ends. Germline lookup yields CDR1 MDHEN and CDR2 SYDVKM. In DNA form, the CDR3 reads TGTGCCAGCAGTTTGGAACAGGGTCATAGCAATCAGCCCCAGCATTTT. Its protein is CASSLEQGHSNQPQHF.

A note on this clonotype: A much larger clone sits a single nucleotide away, making a read error possible. The chain has TRBV7-9 and TRBJ2-7, with 7 bases that match TRBD2. Trimming at V came to 3 bases and at J to 0 bases, leaving 17 bases not matched to a gene. The CDR3 contains 19 residues. The germline V gene encodes CDR1 SEHNR and CDR2 FQNEAQ (reference sequence). CDR3 sequence (DNA): TGTGCCAGCAGCTTCCGGCCGGGAGAAGCGGGGTTCCACTCCTACGAGCAGTACTTC. Its translation is CASSFRPGEAGFHSYEQYF.

This clonotype was seen ten or more times. The chain links TRBV5-5 to TRBJ2-7; 8 nucleotides agree with TRBD2. CDR3 size: 15 residues. The germline CDR1 and CDR2 sequences are SGHKS and YYEKEE (reference sequence). V dropped 0 bases and J dropped 2; count of bases not matched to a gene: 4. CDR3 sequence reads: CASSLAREGPYEQYF. CDR3 nucleotide sequence: TGTGCCAGCAGCTTGGCTCGGGAGGGACCCTACGAGCAGTACTTC.

This clonotype was found a few times. V and J are TRBV4-3 and TRBJ2-3; 8 nucleotides line up with TRBD2. The CDR3 has 18 amino acids. Germline-derived CDR1 and CDR2 are LGHNA and YSLEER. V lost 5 bases and J lost 6; bases outside the gene matches: 19. CDR3 DNA: TGCGCCAGCAGCTCCCTCTTCCTTACTAGCGGAGGAGAGGATACGCAGTATTTT. Encoded protein: CASSSLFLTSGGEDTQYF.

The chain links TRBV4-1 to TRBJ2-7, with 9 positions matching TRBD1. Germline CDR1 MGHRA, CDR2 YSYEKL. With 2 bases clipped from V and 5 bases from J, the junction kept 7 bases outside the gene matches. The CDR3 length is 15 residues. CDR3 sequence: CASSQFGQGRDEQYF. The CDR3 region has the DNA TGCGCCAGCAGCCAATTCGGACAGGGGAGGGACGAGCAGTACTTC.